This T cell receptor (beta chain) appears in the sequencing data of a study of T cell repertoires in cytomegalovirus infection. Study details: The authors used CMV epitopes that were HLA-C-restricted (recently identified) and HLA-B-restricted (well studied). The public TCR beta signatures pointed to both CMV infection and matching HLA type. Study findings and constraints: Carriers of CMV plus the relevant HLA were identified by cumulative public TCR beta family frequency. In two of eight donors, the top clonotype was HLA-C-restricted CMV-specific.

The CDR3 runs 12 residues. Trimming pared 7 bases from V and 2 bases from J, leaving 8 bases between. The germline CDR1 and CDR2 sequences are MNHNY and SVGAGI (reference sequence). As concerns this clonotype: Its matching antigen is unknown.

TCRdb itself ran the reads through MiXCR, one entry per CDR3 protein. Of hundreds of thousands of distinct CDR3 sequences in the sample, approximately 33% were seen once. The rearrangement uses TRBV6-6 and TRBJ2-5, with D perhaps matching TRBD2 (5 bases). The material sequenced was cultured CD8+ T cells from PBMCs, taken from culture after CMV antigen stimulation. The sequence was obtained from a human donor in good health (CMV status not recorded). Some clones in this sample may be carry-over from other donors' samples. CDR3 loop: CASNDYQETQYF. The CDR3 region has the DNA TGTGCCAGCAATGACTATCAAGAGACCCAGTACTTC.